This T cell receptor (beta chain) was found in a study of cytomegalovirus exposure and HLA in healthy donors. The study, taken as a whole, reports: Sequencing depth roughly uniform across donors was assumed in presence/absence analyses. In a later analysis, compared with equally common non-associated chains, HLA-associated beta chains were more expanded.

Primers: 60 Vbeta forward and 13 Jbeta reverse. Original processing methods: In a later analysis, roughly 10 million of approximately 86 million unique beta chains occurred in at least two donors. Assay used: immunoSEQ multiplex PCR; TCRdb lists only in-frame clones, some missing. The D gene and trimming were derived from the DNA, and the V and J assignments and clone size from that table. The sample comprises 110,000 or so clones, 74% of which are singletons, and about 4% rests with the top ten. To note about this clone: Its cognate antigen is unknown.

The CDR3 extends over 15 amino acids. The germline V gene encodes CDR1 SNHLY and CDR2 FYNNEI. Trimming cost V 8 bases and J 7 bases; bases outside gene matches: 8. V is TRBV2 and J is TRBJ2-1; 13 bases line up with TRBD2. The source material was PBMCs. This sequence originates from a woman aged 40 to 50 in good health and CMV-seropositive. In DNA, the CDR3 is TGTGCCAGCGGAAGACTAGCGGGGGGATCTAATGAGCAGTTCTTC. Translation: CASGRLAGGSNEQFF.